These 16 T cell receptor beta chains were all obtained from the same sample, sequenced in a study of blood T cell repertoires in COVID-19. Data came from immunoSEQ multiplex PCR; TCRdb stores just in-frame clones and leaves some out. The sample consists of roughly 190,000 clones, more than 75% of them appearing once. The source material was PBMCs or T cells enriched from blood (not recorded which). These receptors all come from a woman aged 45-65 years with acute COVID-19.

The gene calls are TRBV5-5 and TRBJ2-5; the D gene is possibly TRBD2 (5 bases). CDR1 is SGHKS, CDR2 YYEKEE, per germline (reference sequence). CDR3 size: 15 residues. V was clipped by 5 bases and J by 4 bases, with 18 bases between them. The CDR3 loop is CASRPSFGSGETQYF. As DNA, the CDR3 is TGTGCCAGCAGACCTTCCTTCGGCAGCGGAGAGACCCAGTACTTC.

CDR3 protein: CASSLEGARYGYTF. The DNA of the CDR3 is TGTGCCAGCAGCTTAGAGGGGGCGAGATATGGCTACACCTTC. The chain carries TRBV7-8 and TRBJ1-2; 7 bases are a match to TRBD1. Per germline, CDR1 SGHVS and CDR2 FQNEAQ. The CDR3 loop spans 14 amino acids. Trimming took 1 base from V and 5 from J; bases not matched to a gene: 4.

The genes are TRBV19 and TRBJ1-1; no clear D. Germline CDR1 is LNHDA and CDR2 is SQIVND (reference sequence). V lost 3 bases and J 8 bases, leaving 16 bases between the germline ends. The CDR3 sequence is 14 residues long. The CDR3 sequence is CASSIAAGVAEAFF. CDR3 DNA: TGTGCCAGTAGTATTGCGGCTGGAGTGGCCGAAGCTTTCTTT.

The chain's CDR3 is CASNLGGVGGYTF. The CDR3 DNA follows: TGTGCCAGTAATCTAGGGGGCGTAGGAGGCTACACCTTC. The chain employs TRBV19 and TRBJ1-2, with 7 nucleotides matching TRBD1. V dropped 7 bases and J dropped 8; count of bases not matched to a gene: 10. Looked up from germline, CDR1 is LNHDA and CDR2 is SQIVND (reference sequence). The CDR3 runs 13 residues. The full variable domain, rest sourced from reference TRBV19 and TRBJ1-2, is DGGITQSPKYLFRKEGQNVTLSCEQNLNHDAMYWYRQDPGQGLRLIYYSQIVNDFQKGDIAEGYSVSREKKESFPLTVTSAQKNPTAFYLCASNLGGVGGYTFGSGTRLTVV.

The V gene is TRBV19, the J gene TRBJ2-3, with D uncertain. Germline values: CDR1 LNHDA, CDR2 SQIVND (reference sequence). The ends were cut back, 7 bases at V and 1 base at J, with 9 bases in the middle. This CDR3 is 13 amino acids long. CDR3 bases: TGTGCCAGTACGCCGACTGGCACAGATACGCAGTATTTT. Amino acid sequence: CASTPTGTDTQYF.

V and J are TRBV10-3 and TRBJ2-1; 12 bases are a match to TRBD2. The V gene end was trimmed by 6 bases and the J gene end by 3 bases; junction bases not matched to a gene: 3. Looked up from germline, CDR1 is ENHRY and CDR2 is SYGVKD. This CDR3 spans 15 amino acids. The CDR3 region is CAISPTSGGYNEQFF. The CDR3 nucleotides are TGTGCCATCAGCCCGACTAGCGGGGGCTACAATGAGCAGTTCTTC.

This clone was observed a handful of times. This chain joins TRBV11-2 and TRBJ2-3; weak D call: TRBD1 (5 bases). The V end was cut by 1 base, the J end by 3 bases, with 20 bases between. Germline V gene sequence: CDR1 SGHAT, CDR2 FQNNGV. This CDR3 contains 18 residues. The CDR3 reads CASSLARVSQGTTDTQYF. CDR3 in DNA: TGTGCCAGCAGCTTAGCTCGAGTGTCCCAGGGTACGACAGATACGCAGTATTTT.

The CDR3 region has the DNA TGTGCCAGCAGTGAGTCAGGGGGCGCGAGCACTGAAGCTTTCTTT. It translates to CASSESGGASTEAFF. The chain combines TRBV6-1 with TRBJ1-1, with 8 bases that match TRBD1. The CDR3 runs 15 residues. Losses at the gene ends were 3 bases for V and 4 bases for J; bases not matched to a gene: 7. The germline V gene encodes CDR1 MNHNS and CDR2 SASEGT.

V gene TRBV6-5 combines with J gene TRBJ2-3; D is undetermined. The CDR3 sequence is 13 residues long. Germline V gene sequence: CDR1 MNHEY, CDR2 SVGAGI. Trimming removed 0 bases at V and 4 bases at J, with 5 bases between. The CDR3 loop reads CASSYSLADTQYF. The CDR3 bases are TGTGCCAGCAGTTACTCTTTAGCAGATACGCAGTATTTT.

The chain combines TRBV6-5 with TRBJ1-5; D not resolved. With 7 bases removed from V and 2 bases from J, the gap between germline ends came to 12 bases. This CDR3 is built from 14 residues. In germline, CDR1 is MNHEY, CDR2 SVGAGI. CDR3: CASKMSFGNQPQHF. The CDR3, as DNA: TGTGCCAGCAAGATGAGCTTCGGCAATCAGCCCCAGCATTTT.

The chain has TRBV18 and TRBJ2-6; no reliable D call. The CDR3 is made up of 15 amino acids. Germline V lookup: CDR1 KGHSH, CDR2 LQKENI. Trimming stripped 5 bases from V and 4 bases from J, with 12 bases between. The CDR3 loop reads CASSATLVGANVLTF. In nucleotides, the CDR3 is TGTGCCAGCTCAGCCACTTTGGTAGGGGCCAACGTCCTGACTTTC. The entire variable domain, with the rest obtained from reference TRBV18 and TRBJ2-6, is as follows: NAGVMQNPRHLVRRRGQEARLRCSPMKGHSHVYWYRQLPEEGLKFMVYLQKENIIDESGMPKERFSAEFPKEGPSILRIQQVVRGDSAAYFCASSATLVGANVLTFGAGSRLTVL.

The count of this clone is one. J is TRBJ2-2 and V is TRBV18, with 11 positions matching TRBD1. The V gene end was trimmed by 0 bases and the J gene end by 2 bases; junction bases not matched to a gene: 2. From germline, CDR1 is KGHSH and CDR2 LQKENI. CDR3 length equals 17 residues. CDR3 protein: CASSPPDRGPNTGELFF. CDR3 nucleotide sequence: TGTGCCAGCTCACCACCGGACAGGGGGCCTAACACCGGGGAGCTGTTTTTT.

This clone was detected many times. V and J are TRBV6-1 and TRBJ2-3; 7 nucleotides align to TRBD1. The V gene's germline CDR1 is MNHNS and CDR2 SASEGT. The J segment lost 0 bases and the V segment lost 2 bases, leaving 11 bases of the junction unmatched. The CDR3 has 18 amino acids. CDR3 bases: TGTGCCAGCAGTGAATATGTAGGGGACAGAGCTAGCACAGATACGCAGTATTTT. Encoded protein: CASSEYVGDRASTDTQYF.

CDR3 DNA sequence: TGTGCCAGCAGTTTACAGGGAGGGCCCTATGGCTACACCTTC. This encodes CASSLQGGPYGYTF. The chain is built from TRBV28 and TRBJ1-2; D is possibly TRBD1 (5 bases). Trimming stripped 2 bases from V and 4 bases from J, with 11 bases between. The CDR3 length is 14 residues. Germline values: CDR1 MDHEN, CDR2 SYDVKM.

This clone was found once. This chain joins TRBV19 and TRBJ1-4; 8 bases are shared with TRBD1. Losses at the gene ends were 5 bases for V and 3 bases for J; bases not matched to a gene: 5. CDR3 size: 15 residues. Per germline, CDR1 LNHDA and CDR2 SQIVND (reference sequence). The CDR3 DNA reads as TGTGCCAGTAGTGCACAGGGGGTTGCTAATGAAAAACTGTTTTTT. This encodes CASSAQGVANEKLFF.

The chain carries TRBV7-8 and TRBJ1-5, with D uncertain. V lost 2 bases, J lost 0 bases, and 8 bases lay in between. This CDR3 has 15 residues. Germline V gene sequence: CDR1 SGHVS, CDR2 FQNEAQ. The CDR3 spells CASSLTADSNQPQHF. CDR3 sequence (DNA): TGTGCCAGCAGCTTAACAGCGGATAGCAATCAGCCCCAGCATTTT.